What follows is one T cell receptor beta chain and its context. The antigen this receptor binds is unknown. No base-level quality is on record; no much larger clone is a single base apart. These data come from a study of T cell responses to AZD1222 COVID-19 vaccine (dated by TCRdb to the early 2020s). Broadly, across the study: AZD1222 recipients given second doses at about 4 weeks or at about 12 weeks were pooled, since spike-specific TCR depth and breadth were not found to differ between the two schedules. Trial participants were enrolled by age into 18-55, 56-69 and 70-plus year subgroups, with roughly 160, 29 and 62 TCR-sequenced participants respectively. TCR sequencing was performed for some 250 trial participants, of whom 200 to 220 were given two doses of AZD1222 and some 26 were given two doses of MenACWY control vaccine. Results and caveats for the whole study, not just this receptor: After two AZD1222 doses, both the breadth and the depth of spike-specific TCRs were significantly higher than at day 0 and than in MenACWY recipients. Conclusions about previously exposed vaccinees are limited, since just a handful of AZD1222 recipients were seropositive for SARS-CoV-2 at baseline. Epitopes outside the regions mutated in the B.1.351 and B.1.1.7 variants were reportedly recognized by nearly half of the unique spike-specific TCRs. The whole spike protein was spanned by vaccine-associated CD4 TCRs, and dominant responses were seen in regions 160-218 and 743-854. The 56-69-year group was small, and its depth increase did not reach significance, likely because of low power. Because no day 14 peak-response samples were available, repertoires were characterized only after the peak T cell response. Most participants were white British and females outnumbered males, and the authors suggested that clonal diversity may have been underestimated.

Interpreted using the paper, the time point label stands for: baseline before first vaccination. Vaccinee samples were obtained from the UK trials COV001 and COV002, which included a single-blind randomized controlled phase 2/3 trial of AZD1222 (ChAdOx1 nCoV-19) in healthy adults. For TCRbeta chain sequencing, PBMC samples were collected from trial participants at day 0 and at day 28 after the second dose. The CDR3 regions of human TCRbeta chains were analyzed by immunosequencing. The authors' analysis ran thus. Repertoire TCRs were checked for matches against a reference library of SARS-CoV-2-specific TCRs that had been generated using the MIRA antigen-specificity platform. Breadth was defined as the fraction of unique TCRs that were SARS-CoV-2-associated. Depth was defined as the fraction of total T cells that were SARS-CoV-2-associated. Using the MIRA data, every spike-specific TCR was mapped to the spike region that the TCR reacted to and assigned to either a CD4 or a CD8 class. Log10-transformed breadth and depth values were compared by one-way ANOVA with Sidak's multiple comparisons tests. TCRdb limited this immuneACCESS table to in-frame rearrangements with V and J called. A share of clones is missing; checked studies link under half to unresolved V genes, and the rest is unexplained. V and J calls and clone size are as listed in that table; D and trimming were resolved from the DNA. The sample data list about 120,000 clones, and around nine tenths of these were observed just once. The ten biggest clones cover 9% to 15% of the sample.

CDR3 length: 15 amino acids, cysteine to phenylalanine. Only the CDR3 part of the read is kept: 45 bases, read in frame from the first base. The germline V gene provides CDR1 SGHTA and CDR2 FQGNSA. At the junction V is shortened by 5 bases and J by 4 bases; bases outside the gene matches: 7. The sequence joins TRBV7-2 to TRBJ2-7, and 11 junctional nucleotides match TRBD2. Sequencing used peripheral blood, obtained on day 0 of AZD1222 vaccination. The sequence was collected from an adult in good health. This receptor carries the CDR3 CASSQGLAEIYEQYF. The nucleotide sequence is TGTGCCAGCAGCCAGGGACTAGCGGAGATTTACGAGCAGTACTTC.